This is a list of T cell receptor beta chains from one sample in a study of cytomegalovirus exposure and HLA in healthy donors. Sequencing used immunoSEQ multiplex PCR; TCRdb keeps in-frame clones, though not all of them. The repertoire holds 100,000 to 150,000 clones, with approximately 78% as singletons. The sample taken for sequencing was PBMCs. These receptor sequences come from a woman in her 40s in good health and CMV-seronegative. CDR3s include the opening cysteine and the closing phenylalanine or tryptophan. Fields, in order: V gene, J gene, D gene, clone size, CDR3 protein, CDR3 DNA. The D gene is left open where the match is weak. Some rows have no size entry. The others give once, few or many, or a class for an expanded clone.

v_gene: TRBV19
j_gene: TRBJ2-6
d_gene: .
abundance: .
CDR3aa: CASSIQSSGANGLTF
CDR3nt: TGTGCCAGTAGTATTCAGTCCTCTGGGGCCAACGGCCTGACTTTC

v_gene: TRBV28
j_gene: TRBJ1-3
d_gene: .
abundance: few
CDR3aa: CASSSYSGNTIYF
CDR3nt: TGTGCCAGCAGTTCCTACAGCGGAAACACCATATATTTT

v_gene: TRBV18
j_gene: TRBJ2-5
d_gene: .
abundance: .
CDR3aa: CASSPQGGDPGQYF
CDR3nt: TGTGCCAGCTCACCCCAAGGGGGGGACCCGGGGCAGTACTTC

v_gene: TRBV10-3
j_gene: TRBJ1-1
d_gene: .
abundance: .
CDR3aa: CAIRQTGSGNTEAFF
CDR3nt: TGTGCCATCAGACAAACAGGGAGCGGGAACACTGAAGCTTTCTTT

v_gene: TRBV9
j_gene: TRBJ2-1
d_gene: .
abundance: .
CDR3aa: CASSVGGNPYNEQFF
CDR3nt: TGTGCCAGCAGCGTAGGCGGGAACCCCTACAATGAGCAGTTCTTC

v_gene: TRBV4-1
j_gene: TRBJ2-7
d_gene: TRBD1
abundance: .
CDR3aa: CASSHGQGEGYEQYF
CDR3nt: TGCGCCAGCAGCCATGGACAGGGAGAAGGGTACGAGCAGTACTTC

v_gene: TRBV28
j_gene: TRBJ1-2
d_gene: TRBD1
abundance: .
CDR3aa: CASSRITGAGHYGYTF
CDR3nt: TGTGCCAGCAGCCGAATAACAGGGGCGGGTCACTATGGCTACACCTTC

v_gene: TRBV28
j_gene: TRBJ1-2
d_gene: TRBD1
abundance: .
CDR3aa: CASSQGAYGYTF
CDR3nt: TGTGCCAGCAGCCAGGGGGCCTATGGCTACACCTTC

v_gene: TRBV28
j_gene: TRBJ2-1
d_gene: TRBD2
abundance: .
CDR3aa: CASSRRRGLAGGYNEQFF
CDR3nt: TGTGCCAGCAGCCGCCGACGGGGGTTAGCGGGAGGCTACAATGAGCAGTTCTTC

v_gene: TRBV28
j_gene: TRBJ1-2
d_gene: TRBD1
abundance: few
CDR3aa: CASTSTGNPYGYTF
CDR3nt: TGTGCCAGCACTTCGACAGGGAATCCCTATGGCTACACCTTC

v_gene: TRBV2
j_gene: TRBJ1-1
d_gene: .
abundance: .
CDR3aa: CASSEKGRGTEAFF
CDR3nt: TGTGCCAGCAGTGAAAAGGGTCGGGGCACTGAAGCTTTCTTT

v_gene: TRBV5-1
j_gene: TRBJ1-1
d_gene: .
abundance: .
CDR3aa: CASSYGTVNTEAFF
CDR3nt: TGCGCCAGCAGCTACGGGACTGTGAACACTGAAGCTTTCTTT

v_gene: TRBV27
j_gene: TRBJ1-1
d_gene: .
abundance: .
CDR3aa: CASSLGGSMNTEAFF
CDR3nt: TGTGCCAGCAGTCTCGGGGGATCGATGAACACTGAAGCTTTCTTT

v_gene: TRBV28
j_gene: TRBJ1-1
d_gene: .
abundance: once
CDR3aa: CASKPLGGRAEAFF
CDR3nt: TGTGCCAGCAAGCCGCTCGGTGGGAGGGCTGAAGCTTTCTTT

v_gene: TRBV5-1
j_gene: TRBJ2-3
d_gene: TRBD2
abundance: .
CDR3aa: CASSLNGLAVYTDTQYF
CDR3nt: TGCGCCAGCAGCTTGAATGGACTAGCGGTATACACAGATACGCAGTATTTT

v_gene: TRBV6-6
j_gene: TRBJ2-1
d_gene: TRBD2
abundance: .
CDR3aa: CASSAGLAGSNEQFF
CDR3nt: TGTGCCAGCAGCGCCGGACTAGCGGGATCCAATGAGCAGTTCTTC

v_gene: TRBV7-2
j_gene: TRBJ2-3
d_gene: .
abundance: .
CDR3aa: CASSLFPRGYDTQYF
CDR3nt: TGTGCCAGCAGCTTATTCCCCAGGGGATATGATACGCAGTATTTT

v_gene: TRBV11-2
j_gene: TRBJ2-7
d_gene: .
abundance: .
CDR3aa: CASSSELAAYEQYF
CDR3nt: TGTGCCAGCAGCTCCGAACTAGCAGCCTACGAGCAGTACTTC

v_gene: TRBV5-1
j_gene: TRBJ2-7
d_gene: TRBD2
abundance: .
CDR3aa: CASSLGEGFEQYF
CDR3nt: TGCGCCAGCTCCTTGGGGGAGGGTTTCGAGCAGTACTTC

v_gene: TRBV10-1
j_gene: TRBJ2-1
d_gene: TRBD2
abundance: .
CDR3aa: CASSLGLGNEQFF
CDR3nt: TGCGCCAGCAGTCTTGGACTAGGGAATGAGCAGTTCTTC

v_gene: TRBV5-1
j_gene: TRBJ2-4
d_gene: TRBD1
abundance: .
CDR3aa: CASSKPGTENIQYF
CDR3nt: TGCGCCAGCAGCAAGCCCGGGACAGAGAACATTCAGTACTTC

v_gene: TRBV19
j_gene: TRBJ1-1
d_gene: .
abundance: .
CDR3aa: CASSIRVAVEAFF
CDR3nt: TGTGCCAGTAGTATCCGGGTAGCGGTTGAAGCTTTCTTT

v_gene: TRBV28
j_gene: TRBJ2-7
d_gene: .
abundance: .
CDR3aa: CASSFRGYEQYF
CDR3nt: TGTGCCAGCAGTTTCAGGGGCTACGAGCAGTACTTC

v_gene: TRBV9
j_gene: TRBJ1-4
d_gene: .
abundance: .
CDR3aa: CASSVGAGGGEKLFF
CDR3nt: TGTGCCAGCAGCGTCGGGGCGGGGGGAGGTGAAAAACTGTTTTTT

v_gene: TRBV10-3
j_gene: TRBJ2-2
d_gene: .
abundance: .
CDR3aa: CAILGGGGTGELFF
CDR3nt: TGTGCCATCCTAGGGGGAGGGGGCACCGGGGAGCTGTTTTTT

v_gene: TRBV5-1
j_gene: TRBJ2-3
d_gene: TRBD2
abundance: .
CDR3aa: CASSPVGLADTQYF
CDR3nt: TGCGCCAGCAGCCCGGTGGGACTAGCGGATACGCAGTATTTT

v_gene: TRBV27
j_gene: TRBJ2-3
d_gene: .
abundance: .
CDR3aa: CASSFLAEGPDTQYF
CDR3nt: TGTGCCAGCAGTTTTTTAGCGGAGGGCCCAGATACGCAGTATTTT

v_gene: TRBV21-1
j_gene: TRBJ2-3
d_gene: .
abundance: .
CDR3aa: CASSKEGVAVGDTQYF
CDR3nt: TGTGCCAGCAGCAAAGAGGGGGTGGCAGTGGGGGATACGCAGTATTTT

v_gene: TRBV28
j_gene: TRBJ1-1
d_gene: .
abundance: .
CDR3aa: CASRTIQGGTEAFF
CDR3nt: TGTGCCAGCAGGACGATACAGGGCGGCACTGAAGCTTTCTTT

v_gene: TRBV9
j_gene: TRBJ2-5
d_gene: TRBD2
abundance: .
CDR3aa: CASSVDSYSGGIGTQYF
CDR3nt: TGTGCCAGCAGCGTAGACTCCTACTCGGGGGGGATCGGGACCCAGTACTTC

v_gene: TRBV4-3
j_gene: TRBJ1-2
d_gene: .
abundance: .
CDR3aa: CASSFSDRNYGYTF
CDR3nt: TGCGCCAGCAGCTTCTCGGACAGAAACTATGGCTACACCTTC

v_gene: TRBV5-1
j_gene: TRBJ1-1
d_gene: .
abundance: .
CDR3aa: CASSFTLSRTEAFF
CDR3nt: TGCGCCAGCAGCTTTACCCTTTCGAGGACTGAAGCTTTCTTT

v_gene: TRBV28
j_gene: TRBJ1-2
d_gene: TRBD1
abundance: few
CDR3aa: CASSPGQGAGGYTF
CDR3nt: TGTGCCAGCAGTCCGGGACAGGGGGCGGGTGGCTACACCTTC

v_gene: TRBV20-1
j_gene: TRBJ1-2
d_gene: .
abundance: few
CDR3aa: CSAGDYGYTF
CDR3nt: TGCAGTGCAGGGGACTATGGCTACACCTTC

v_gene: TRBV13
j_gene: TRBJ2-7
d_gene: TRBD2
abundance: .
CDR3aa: CASSLGTSGSLEQYF
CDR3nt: TGTGCCAGCAGCTTGGGGACTAGCGGGAGCCTTGAGCAGTACTTC

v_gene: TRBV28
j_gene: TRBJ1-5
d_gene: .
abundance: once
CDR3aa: CASSPTGRGNQPQHF
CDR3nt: TGTGCCAGCAGCCCCACCGGCAGGGGCAATCAGCCCCAGCATTTT

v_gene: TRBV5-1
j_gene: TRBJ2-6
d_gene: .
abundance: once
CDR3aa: CASSLVGSSGANVLTF
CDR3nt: TGCGCCAGCAGCTTGGTAGGGAGCTCTGGGGCCAACGTCCTGACTTTC

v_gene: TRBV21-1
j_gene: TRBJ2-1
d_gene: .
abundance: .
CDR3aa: CASSKARRTVIYNEQFF
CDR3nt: TGTGCCAGCAGCAAAGCCCGCCGGACAGTGATATACAATGAGCAGTTCTTC

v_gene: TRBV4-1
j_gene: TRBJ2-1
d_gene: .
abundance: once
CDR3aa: CASSQGLPNEQFF
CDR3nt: TGCGCCAGCAGCCAAGGTCTACCCAATGAGCAGTTCTTC

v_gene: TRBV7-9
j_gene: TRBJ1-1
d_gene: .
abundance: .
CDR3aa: CASSAADSKNTEAFF
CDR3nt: TGTGCCAGCAGCGCAGCAGACAGTAAGAACACTGAAGCTTTCTTT

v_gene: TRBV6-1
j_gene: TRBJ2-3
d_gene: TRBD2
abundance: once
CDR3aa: CASTGLAGVADTQYF
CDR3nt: TGTGCCAGCACGGGACTAGCGGGAGTTGCAGATACGCAGTATTTT

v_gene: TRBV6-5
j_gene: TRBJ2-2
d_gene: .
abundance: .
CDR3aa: CASSMTARNGELFF
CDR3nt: TGTGCCAGCAGTATGACAGCTCGGAACGGGGAGCTGTTTTTT

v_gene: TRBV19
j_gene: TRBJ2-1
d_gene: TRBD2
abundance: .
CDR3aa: CASTGTRSYNEQFF
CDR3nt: TGTGCCAGTACTGGGACTAGATCCTACAATGAGCAGTTCTTC

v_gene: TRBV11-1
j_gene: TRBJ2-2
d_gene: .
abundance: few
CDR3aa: CASSLGSERGTGELFF
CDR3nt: TGTGCCAGCAGCTTAGGGTCCGAGCGTGGCACCGGGGAGCTGTTTTTT

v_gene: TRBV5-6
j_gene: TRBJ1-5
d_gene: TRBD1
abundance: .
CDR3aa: CASSLGQGAEISNQPQHF
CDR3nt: TGTGCCAGCAGCTTGGGACAGGGGGCCGAAATAAGCAATCAGCCCCAGCATTTT

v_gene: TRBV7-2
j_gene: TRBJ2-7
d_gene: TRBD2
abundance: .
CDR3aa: CASSPTSALSYEQYF
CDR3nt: TGTGCCAGCAGCCCCACTAGCGCCCTCTCCTACGAGCAGTACTTC

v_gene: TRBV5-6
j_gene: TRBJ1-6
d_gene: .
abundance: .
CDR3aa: CASSRGNSPLHF
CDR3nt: TGTGCCAGCAGCAGAGGTAATTCACCCCTCCACTTT

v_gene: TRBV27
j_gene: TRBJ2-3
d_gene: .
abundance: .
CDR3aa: CASSLRLPGRSTDTQYF
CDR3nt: TGTGCCAGCAGTTTACGCCTCCCGGGGAGGAGCACAGATACGCAGTATTTT

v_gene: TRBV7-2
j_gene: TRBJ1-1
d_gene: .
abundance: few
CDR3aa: CASSPQTGGNTNTEAFF
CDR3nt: TGTGCCAGCAGCCCCCAAACAGGCGGGAATACGAACACTGAAGCTTTCTTT

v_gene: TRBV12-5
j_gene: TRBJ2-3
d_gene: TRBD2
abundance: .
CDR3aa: CASGLGLSGSTDTQYF
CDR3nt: TGTGCTAGTGGTTTGGGACTTAGCGGGAGCACAGATACGCAGTATTTT

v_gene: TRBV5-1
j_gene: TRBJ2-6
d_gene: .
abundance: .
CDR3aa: CASSRAYSGANGLTF
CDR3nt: TGCGCCAGCAGCCGCGCCTACTCTGGGGCCAACGGCCTGACTTTC

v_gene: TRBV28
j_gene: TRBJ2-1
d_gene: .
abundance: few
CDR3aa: CASSTSRTGYVVF
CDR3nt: TGTGCCAGCAGTACCTCACGAACAGGGTACGTGGTCTTC

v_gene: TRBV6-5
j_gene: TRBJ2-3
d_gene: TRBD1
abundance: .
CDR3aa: CASSYSRDSGYTQYF
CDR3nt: TGTGCCAGCAGTTACTCCCGGGACAGCGGTTATACGCAGTATTTT

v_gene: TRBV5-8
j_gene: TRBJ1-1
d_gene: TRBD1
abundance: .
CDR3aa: CASSPRDRATEAFF
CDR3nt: TGTGCCAGCAGTCCCCGGGACAGGGCAACTGAAGCTTTCTTT

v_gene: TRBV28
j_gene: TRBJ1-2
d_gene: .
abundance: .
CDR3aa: CASSGATNYGYTF
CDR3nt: TGTGCCAGCAGCGGAGCTACTAACTATGGCTACACCTTC

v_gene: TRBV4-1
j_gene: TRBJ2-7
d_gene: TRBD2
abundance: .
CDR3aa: CASSHGRLAASGQYF
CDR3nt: TGCGCCAGCAGCCATGGGAGACTAGCGGCTAGCGGGCAGTACTTC

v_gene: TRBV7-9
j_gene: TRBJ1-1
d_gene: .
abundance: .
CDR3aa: CASRRDGVNTEAFF
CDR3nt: TGTGCCAGCAGACGGGATGGGGTGAACACTGAAGCTTTCTTT

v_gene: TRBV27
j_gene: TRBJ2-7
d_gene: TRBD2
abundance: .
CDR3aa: CASSPSWREAEQYF
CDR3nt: TGTGCCAGCAGTCCGTCATGGCGGGAGGCCGAGCAGTACTTC